This paragraph covers one TCR beta chain sequence. Using its own MiXCR run on the 5' RACE reads, TCRdb lists one record per CDR3 protein. Altogether about 530,000 distinct CDR3 sequences are present, 15% being singletons, with the ten largest covering 0.44%. In germline, CDR1 is SGDLS, CDR2 YYNGEE. Trimming removed 3 bases from V and 4 bases from J; junction bases left unmatched: 8. The CDR3 totals 15 residues. These data belong to a study of identical twins. The same data also went into a second study, on yellow fever vaccine responses in identical twins.

The sequencing sample was made of CD4+ T cells sorted from blood. V usage is TRBV9 and J usage is TRBJ1-2, with TRBD1 identical over 8 bases. The sequence was obtained from a woman under 30 in good health. The CDR3 loop is CASSGPDRGIYGYTF. CDR3 sequence (DNA): TGTGCCAGCAGCGGCCCCGACAGGGGAATCTATGGCTACACCTTC.